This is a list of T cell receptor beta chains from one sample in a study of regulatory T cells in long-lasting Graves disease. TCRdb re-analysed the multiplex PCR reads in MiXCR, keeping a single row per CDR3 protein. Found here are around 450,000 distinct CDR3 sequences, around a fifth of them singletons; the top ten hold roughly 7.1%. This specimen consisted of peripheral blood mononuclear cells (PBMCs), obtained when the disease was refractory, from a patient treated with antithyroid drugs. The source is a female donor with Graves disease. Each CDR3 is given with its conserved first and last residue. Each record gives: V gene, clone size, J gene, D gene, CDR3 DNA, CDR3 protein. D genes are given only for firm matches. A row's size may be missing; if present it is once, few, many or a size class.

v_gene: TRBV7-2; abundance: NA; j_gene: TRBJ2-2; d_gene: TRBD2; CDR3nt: TGTGCCAGCAGCTTAATGATAGTTACTAGCGGGGCCGGGGAGCTGTTTTTT; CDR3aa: CASSLMIVTSGAGELFF
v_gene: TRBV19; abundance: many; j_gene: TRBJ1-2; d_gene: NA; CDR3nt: TGTGCCAGTACCTATTGGGACAAGAGCTATGGCTACACCTTC; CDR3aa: CASTYWDKSYGYTF
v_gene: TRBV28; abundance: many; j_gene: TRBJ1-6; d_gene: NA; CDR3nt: TGTGCCAGCAGTTCGGTTCTGCCCCTCCACTTT; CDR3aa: CASSSVLPLHF
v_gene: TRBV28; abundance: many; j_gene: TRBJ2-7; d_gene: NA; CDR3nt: TGTGCCAGCAGTCCCCCCCGGGGGATTGGGCAGTACTTC; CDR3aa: CASSPPRGIGQYF
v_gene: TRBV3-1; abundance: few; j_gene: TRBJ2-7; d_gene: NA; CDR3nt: TGTGCCAGCAGCCTAAGGCGGGGTCCCTACGAGCAGTACTTC; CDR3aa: CASSLRRGPYEQYF
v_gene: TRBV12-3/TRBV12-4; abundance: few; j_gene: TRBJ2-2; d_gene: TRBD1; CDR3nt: TGTGCCAGCAGTTTAGGGCAGGGGGCGATCGGGGAGCTGTTTTTT; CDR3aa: CASSLGQGAIGELFF
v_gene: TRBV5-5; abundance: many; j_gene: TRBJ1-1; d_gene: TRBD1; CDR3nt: TGTGCCAGCAGCTTGGACAGGGGGACGAACACTGAAGCTTTCTTT; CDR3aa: CASSLDRGTNTEAFF
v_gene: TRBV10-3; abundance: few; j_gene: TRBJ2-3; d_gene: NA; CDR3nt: TGTGCCATCAGTGAGTCAAGGGCGGGAACAGATACGCAGTATTTT; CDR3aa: CAISESRAGTDTQYF
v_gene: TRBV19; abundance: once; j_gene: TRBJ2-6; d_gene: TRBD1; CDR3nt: TGTGCCAGTAGTATTTCAGGGGGCTTGGGTTCAAGAGGGGCCAACGTCCTGACTTTC; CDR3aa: CASSISGGLGSRGANVLTF
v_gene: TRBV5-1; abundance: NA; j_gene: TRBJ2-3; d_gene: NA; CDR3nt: TGCGCCAGCAGCTTGGCAGAGAGGGGCCTAGATACGCAGTATTTT; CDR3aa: CASSLAERGLDTQYF
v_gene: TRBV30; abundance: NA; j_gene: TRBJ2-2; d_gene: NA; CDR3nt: TGTGCCTGGAGGGGGCTAAAGGGAACGAACACCGGGGAGCTGTTTTTT; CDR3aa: CAWRGLKGTNTGELFF